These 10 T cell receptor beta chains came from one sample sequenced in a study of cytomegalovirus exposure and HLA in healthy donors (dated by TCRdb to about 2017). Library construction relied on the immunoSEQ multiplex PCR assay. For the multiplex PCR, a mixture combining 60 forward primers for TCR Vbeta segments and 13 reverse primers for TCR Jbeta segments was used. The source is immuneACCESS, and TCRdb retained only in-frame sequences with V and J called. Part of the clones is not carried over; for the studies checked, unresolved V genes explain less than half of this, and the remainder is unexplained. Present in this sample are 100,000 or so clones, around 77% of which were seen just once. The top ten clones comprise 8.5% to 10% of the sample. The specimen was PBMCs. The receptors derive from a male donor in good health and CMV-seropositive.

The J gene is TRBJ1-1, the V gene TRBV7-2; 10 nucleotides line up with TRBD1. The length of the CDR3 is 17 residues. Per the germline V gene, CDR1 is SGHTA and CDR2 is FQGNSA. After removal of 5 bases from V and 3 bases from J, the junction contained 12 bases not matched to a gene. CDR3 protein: CASSPFLSGTGDTEAFF. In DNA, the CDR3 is TGTGCCAGCAGCCCCTTCTTGTCCGGGACAGGGGACACTGAAGCTTTCTTT.

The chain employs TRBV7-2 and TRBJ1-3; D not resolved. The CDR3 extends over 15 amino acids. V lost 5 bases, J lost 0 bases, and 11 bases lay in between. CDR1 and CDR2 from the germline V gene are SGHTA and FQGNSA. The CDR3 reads CASSTRPSSGNTIYF. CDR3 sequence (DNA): TGTGCCAGCAGCACCCGTCCTAGCTCTGGAAACACCATATATTTT.

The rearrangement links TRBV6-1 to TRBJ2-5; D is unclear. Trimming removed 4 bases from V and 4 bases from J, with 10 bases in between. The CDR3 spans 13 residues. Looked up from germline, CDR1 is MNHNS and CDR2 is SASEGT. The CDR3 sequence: CASSARNGETQYF. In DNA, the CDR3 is TGTGCCAGCAGTGCACGTAACGGAGAGACCCAGTACTTC.

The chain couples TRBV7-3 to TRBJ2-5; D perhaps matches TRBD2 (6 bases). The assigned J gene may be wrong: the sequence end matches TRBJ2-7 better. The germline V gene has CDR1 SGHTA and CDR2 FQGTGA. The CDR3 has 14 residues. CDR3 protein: CASSPAGSSYEQYF. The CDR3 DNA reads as TGTGCCAGCAGCCCCGCGGGGAGCAGCTACGAGCAGTACTTC.

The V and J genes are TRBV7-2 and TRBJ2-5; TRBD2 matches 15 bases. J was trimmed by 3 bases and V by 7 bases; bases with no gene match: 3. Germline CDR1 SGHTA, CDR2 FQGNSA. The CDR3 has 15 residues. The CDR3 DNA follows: TGTGCCAGCACTGGGACTAGCGGGAGGAAAGAGACCCAGTACTTC. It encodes CASTGTSGRKETQYF.

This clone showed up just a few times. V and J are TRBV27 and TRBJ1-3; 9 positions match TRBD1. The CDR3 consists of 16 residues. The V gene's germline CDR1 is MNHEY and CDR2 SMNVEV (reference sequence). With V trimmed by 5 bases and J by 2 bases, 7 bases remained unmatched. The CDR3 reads CASSPSRDRAGNTIYF. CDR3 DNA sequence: TGTGCCAGCAGTCCGTCCCGGGACAGGGCTGGAAACACCATATATTTT.

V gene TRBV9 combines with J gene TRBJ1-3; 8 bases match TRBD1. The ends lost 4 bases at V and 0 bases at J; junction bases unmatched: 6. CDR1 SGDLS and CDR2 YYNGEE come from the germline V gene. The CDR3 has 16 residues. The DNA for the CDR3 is TGTGCCAGCAGCCCCCGGACAGGGCCCTCTGGAAACACCATATATTTT. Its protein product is CASSPRTGPSGNTIYF.

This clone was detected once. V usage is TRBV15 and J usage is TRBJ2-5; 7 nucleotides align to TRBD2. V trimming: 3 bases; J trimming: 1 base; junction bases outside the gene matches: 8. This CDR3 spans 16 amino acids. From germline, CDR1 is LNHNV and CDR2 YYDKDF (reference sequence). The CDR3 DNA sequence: TGTGCCACCAGCAGGCCCGGGAGGCTCGGCCAAGAGACCCAGTACTTC. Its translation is CATSRPGRLGQETQYF.

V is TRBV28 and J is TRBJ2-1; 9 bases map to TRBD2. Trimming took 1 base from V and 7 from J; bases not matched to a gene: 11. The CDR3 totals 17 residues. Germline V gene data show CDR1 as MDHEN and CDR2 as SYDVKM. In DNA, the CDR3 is TGTGCCAGCAGTTTATTTCGAATAGCGGGAGTGGATAATGAGCAGTTCTTC. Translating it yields CASSLFRIAGVDNEQFF.

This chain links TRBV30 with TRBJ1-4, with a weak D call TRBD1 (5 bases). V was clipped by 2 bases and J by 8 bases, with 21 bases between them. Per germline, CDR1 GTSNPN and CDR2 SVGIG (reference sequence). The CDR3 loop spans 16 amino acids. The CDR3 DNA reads TGTGCCTGGAGTCTACCATCCGGCCCCCAGGGAGAAAAACTGTTTTTT. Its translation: CAWSLPSGPQGEKLFF.